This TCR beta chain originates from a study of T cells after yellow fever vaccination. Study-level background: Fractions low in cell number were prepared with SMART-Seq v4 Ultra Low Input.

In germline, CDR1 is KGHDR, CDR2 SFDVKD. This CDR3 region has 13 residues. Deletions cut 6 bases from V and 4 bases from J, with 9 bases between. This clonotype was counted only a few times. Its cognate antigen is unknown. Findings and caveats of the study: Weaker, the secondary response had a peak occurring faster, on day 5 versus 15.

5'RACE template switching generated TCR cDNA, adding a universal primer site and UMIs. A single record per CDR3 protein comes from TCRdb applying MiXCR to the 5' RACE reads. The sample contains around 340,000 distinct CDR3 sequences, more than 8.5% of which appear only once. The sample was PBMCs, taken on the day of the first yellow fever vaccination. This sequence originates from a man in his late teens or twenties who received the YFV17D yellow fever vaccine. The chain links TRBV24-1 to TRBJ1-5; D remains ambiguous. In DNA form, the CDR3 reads TGTGCCACCAGTAAAGGGCCGAATCAGCCCCAGCATTTT. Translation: CATSKGPNQPQHF.